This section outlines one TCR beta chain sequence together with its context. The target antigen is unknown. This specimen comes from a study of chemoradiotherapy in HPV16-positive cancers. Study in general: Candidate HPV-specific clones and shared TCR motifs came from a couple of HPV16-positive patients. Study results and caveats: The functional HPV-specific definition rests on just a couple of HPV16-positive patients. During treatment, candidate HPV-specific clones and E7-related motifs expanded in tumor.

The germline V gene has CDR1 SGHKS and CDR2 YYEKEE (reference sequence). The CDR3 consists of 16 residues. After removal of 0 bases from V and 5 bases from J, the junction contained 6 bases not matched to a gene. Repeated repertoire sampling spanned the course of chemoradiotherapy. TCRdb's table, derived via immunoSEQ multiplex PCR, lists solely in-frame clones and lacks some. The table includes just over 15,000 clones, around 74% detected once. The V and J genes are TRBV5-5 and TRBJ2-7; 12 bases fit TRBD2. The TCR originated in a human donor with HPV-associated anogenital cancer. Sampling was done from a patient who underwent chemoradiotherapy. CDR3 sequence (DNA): TGTGCCAGCAGCTTGGAGCTAGCGGGGGGGCTGAACGAGCAGTACTTC. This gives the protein CASSLELAGGLNEQYF.